This T cell receptor (beta chain) is drawn from a study of CD8+CD57+ T cells in acquired aplastic anemia. Study-wide results and caveats: Around 29 CD8+ CDR3 sequences were shared between patients and controls.

Per germline, CDR1 WNHNN and CDR2 SYGVQD (reference sequence). V lost 3 bases, J lost 10 bases, and 5 bases stayed unmatched. The CDR3 is 13 residues long. For this clonotype: Its antigen is undetermined.

CDR3 and TCR beta VDJ profiling relied on genomic DNA as the template. TCRdb itself ran the reads through MiXCR, one entry per CDR3 protein. Of approximately 200,000 distinct CDR3 sequences listed, less than 65% are singletons. The TCR was taken from a human donor with severe aplastic anemia or a healthy control (not recorded which). The source material was sorted CD4+, CD8+, or CD8+CD57+ T cells (not recorded which) from PBMCs. The V gene is TRBV10-1, the J gene TRBJ1-2; 10 positions agree with TRBD1. As DNA, the CDR3 is TGCGCCAGCAGTGACAGGGGGACAGGGGTCTACACCTTC. Amino acids: CASSDRGTGVYTF.